This T cell receptor (beta chain) is from a study of blood T cell repertoires in COVID-19. Concerning this clone itself: The identical CDR3 is also encoded by other nucleotide sequences in the sample.

Data came from immunoSEQ multiplex PCR; TCRdb stores just in-frame clones and leaves some out. In the table there are 300,000 to 450,000 clones, 70% to 85% of which are singletons. Germline CDR1 is MNHEY and CDR2 is SVGAGI. Unmatched junction bases numbered 7, after V lost 6 bases and J lost 12 bases. CDR3 length equals 12 residues. Material for sequencing was peripheral blood. The rearrangement links TRBV6-5 to TRBJ2-1; 8 nucleotides match TRBD2. The clonotype comes from a human donor with acute or convalescent COVID-19. The donor label of this sample is uncertain. CDR3 nucleotide sequence: TGTGCCAGCAGCCCAGGACTAGCAGGGCAGTTCTTC. Translated: CASSPGLAGQFF.